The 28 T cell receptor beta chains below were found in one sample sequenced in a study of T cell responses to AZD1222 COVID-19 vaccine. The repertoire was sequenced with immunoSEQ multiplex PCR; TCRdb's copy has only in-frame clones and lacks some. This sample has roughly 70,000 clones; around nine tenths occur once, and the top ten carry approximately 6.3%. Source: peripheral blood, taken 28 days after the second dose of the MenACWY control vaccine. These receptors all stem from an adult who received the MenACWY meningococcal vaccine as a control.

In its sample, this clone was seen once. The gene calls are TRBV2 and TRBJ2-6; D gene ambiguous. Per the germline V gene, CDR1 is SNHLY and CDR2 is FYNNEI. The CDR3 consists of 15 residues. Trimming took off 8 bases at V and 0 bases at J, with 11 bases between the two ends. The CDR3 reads CASQSFTSGANVLTF. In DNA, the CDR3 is TGTGCCAGCCAGTCATTTACCTCTGGGGCCAACGTCCTGACTTTC.

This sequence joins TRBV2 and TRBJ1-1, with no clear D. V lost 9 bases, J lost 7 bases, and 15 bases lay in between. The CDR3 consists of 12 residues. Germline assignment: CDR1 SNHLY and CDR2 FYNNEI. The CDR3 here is CASTPGPVEAFF. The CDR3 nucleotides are TGTGCCAGTACCCCAGGCCCTGTTGAAGCTTTCTTT.

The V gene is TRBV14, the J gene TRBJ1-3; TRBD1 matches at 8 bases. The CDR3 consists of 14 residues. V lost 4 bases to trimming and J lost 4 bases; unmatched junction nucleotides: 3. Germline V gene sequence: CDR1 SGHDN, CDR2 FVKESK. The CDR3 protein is CASSPRTGGNTIYF. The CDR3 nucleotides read TGTGCCAGCAGCCCTCGGACAGGGGGAAACACCATATATTTT.

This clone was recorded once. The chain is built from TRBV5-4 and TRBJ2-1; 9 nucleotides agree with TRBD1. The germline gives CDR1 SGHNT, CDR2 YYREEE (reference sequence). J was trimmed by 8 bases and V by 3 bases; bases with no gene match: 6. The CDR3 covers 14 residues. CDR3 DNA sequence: TGTGCCAGCAGCTCCCGGGACAGGGACTATGAGCAGTTCTTC. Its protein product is CASSSRDRDYEQFF.

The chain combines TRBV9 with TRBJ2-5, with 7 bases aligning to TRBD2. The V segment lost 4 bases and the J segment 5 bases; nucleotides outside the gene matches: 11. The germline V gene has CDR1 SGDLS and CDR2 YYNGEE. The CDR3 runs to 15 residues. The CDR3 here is CASSLRRELGETQYF. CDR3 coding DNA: TGTGCCAGCAGCCTTAGGCGGGAGTTGGGGGAGACCCAGTACTTC. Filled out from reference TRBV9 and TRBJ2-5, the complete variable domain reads DSGVTQTPKHLITATGQRVTLRCSPRSGDLSVYWYQQSLDQGLQFLIQYYNGEERAKGNILERFSAQQFPDLHSELNLSSLELGDSALYFCASSLRRELGETQYFGPGTRLLVL.

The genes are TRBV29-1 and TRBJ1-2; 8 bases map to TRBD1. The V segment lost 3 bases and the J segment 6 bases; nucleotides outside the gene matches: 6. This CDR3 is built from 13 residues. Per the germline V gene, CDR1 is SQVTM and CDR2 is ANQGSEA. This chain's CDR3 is CSVEGQGAHGYTF. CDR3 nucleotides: TGCAGCGTTGAGGGCCAGGGGGCCCATGGCTACACCTTC.

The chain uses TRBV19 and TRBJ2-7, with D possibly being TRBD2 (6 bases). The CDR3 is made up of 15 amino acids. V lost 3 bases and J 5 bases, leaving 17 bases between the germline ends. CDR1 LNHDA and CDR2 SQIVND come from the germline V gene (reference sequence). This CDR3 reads CASSMRGRAGHEQYF. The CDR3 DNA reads TGTGCCAGTAGTATGAGAGGCAGGGCGGGACACGAGCAGTACTTC.

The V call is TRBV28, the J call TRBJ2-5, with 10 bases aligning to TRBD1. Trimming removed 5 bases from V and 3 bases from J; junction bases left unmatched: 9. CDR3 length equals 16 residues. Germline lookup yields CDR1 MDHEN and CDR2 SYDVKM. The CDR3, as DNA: TGTGCCAGCAGTCTCCTATCCGGGACAGGGGAAGAGACCCAGTACTTC. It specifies CASSLLSGTGEETQYF.

The CDR3, as DNA: TGTGCCAGCTCAGTATCTGGGGACCAGCCCCAGCATTTT. Residues: CASSVSGDQPQHF. The rearrangement joins TRBV18 to TRBJ1-5; D is possibly TRBD1 (5 bases). The CDR3 loop spans 13 amino acids. In germline, CDR1 is KGHSH, CDR2 LQKENI. Trimming removed 5 bases from V and 7 bases from J, with 12 bases in between.

The CDR3 sequence is CATSRARDSSYEQYF. The CDR3 nucleotides are TGTGCCACCAGCAGAGCGCGGGACAGCTCCTACGAGCAGTACTTC. The chain combines TRBV15 with TRBJ2-7; D is perhaps TRBD1 (7 bases). Germline V CDR1 and CDR2: LNHNV, YYDKDF (reference sequence). The CDR3 runs 15 residues. Trimming took 1 base from V and 0 from J, leaving 10 bases between them.

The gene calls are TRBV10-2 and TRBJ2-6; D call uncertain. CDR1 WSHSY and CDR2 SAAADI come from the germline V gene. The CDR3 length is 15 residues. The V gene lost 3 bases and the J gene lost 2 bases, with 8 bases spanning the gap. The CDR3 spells CASSDLVPGANVLTF. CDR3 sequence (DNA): TGCGCCAGCAGTGATTTGGTGCCTGGGGCCAACGTCCTGACTTTC.

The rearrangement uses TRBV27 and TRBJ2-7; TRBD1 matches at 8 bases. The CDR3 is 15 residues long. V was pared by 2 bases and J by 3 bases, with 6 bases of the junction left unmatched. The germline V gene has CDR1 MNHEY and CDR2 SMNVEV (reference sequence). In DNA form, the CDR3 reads TGTGCCAGCAGTTTACATTCTGGACAGGGCTACGAGCAGTACTTC. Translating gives CASSLHSGQGYEQYF.

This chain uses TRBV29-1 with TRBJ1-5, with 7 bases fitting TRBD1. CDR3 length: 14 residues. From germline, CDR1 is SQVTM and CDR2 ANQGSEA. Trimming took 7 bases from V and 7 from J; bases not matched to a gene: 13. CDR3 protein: CSATSAGQEQPQHF. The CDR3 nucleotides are TGCAGCGCCACCTCTGCCGGACAGGAACAGCCCCAGCATTTT.

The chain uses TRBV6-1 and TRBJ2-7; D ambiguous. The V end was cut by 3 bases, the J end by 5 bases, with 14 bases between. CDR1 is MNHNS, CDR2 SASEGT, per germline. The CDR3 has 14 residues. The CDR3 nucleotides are TGTGCCAGCAGTGACGGCCCCCGCGCTGACGAGCAGTACTTC. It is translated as CASSDGPRADEQYF.

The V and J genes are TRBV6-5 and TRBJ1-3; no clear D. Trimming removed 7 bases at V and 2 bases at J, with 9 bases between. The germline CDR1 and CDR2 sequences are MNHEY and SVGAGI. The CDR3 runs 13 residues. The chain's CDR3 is CASTAAAGNTIYF. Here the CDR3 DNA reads TGTGCCAGCACGGCAGCTGCTGGAAACACCATATATTTT.

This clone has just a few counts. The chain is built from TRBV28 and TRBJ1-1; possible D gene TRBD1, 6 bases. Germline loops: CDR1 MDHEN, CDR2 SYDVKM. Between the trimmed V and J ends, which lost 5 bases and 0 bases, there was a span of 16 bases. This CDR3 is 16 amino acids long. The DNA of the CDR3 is TGTGCCAGCAGTCCCACACAGGGACTGATGAACACTGAAGCTTTCTTT. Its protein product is CASSPTQGLMNTEAFF.

The CDR3 spells CASSPETGLRGYTF. The CDR3 DNA sequence: TGCGCCAGCAGCCCCGAGACAGGGCTTCGGGGCTACACCTTC. V gene TRBV5-1 combines with J gene TRBJ1-2; TRBD1 agrees at 7 bases. CDR1 SGHRS and CDR2 YFSETQ come from the germline V gene. The CDR3 totals 14 residues. The V segment lost 4 bases and the J segment 8 bases; nucleotides outside the gene matches: 11.

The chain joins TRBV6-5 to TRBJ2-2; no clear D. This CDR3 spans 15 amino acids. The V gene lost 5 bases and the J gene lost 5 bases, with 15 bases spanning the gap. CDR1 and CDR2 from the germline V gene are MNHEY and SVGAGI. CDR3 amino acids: CASSLLSSLTGELFF. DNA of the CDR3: TGTGCCAGCAGTCTCCTCAGCTCACTTACCGGGGAGCTGTTTTTT.

Here the CDR3 DNA reads TGCAGCGTGGGGGGTGAGAGCTGGCGACCAAATGGCTACACCTTC. Its protein product is CSVGGESWRPNGYTF. V and J are TRBV29-1 and TRBJ1-2, with a tentative D call TRBD1 (5 bases). The CDR3 covers 15 residues. V lost 6 bases and J lost 6, with 23 bases in between. Germline V gene sequence: CDR1 SQVTM, CDR2 ANQGSEA. Filled out from reference TRBV29-1 and TRBJ1-2, the complete variable domain reads SAVISQKPSRDICQRGTSLTIQCQVDSQVTMMFWYRQQPGQSLTLIATANQGSEATYESGFVIDKFPISRPNLTFSTLTVSNMSPEDSSIYLCSVGGESWRPNGYTFGSGTRLTVV.

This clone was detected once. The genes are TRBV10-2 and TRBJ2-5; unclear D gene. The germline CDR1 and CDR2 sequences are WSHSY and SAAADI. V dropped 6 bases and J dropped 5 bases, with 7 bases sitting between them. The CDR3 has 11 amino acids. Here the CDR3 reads CASRSPETQYF. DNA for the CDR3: TGCGCCAGCAGGTCGCCGGAGACCCAGTACTTC.

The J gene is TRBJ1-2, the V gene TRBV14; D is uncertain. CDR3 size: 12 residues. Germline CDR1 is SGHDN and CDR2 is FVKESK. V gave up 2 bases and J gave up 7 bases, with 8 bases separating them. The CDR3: CASSQFPGGYTF. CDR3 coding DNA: TGTGCCAGCAGCCAATTCCCGGGTGGCTACACCTTC.

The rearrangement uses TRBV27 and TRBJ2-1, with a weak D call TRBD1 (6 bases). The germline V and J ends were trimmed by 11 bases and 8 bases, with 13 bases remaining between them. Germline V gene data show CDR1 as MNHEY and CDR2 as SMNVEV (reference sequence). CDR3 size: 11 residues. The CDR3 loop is CASGVTDEQFF. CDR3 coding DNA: TGTGCCTCAGGGGTTACTGATGAGCAGTTCTTC.

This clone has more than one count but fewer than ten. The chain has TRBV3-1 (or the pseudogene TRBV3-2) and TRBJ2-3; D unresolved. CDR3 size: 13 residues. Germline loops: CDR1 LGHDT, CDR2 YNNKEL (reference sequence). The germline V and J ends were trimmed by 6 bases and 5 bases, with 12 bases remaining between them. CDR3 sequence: CASRPRTRDTQYF. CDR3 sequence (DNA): TGTGCCAGCAGACCGCGCACGCGAGATACGCAGTATTTT.

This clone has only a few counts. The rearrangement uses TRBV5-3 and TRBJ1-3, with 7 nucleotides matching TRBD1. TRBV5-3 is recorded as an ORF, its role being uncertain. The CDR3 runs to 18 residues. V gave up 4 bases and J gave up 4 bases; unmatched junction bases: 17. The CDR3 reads CARSISASGQPIGNTIYF. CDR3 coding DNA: TGTGCCAGAAGCATATCCGCCTCGGGACAGCCGATCGGAAACACCATATATTTT.

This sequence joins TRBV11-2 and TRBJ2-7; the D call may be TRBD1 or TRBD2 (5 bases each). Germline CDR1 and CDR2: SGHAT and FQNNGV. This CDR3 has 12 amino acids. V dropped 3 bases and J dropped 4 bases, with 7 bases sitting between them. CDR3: CASSLWGYEQYF. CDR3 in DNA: TGTGCCAGCAGCTTGTGGGGGTACGAGCAGTACTTC.

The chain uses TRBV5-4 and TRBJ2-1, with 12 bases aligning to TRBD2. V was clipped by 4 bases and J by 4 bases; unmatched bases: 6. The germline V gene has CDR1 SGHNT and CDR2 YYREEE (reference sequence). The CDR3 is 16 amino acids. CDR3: CASSPRLAGVYNEQFF. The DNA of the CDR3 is TGTGCCAGCAGCCCAAGACTAGCGGGAGTATACAATGAGCAGTTCTTC. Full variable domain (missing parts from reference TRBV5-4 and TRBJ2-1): ETGVTQSPTHLIKTRGQQVTLRCSSQSGHNTVSWYQQALGQGPQFIFQYYREEENGRGNFPPRFSGLQFPNYSSELNVNALELDDSALYLCASSPRLAGVYNEQFFGPGTRLTVL.

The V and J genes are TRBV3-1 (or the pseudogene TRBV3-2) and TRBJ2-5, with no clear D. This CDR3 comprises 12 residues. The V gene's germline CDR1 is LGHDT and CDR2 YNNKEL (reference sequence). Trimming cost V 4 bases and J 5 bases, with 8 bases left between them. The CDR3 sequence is CASSLESETQYF. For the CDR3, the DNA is TGTGCCAGCAGCCTAGAATCGGAGACCCAGTACTTC.

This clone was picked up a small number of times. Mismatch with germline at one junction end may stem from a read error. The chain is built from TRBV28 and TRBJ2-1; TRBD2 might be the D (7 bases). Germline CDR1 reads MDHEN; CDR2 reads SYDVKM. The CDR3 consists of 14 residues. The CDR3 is CASSSSGVGLAVIF. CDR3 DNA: TGTGCCAGCAGTTCATCAGGGGTCGGGCTAGCGGTTATCTTC.